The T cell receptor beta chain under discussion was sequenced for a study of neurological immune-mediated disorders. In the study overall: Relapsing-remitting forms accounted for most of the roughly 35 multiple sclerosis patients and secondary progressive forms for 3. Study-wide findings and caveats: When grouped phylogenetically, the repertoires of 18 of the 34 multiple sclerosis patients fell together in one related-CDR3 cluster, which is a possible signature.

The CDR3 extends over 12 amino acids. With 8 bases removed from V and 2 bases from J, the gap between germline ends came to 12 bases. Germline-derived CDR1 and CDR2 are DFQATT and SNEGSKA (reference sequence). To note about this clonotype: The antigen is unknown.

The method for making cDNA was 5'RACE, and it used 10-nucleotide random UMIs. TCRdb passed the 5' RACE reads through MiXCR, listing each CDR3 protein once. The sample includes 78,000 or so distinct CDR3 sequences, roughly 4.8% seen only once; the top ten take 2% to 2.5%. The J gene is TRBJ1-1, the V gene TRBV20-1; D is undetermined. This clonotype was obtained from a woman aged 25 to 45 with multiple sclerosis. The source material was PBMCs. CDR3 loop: CSPGGLNTEAFF. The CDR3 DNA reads TGCAGTCCTGGAGGCCTCAACACTGAAGCTTTCTTT.